This TCR beta chain originates from a study of vaccination and CD4 T cells after COVID-19. Across the whole study: Median time from COVID diagnosis to post-COVID sampling was 101 days (35 to 161).

Time point denoted: late sampling 161 to 241 days after vaccination in a few convalescent patients. TCRdb recomputed calls from the PCR reads with MiXCR, one row per CDR3 protein. The sample has about 29,000 distinct CDR3 sequences; 49% are singletons. The sequences come from CD4+ T cells from blood, collected about 7 months after SARS-CoV-2 vaccination. The TCR sequence derives from a human donor who had recovered from COVID-19.

CDR3 DNA sequence: TGTGCCTGGAGTGTAGGCACCCCCTCCTACAATGAGCAGTTCTTC. Its translation: CAWSVGTPSYNEQFF. The chain joins TRBV30 to TRBJ2-1; no reliable D call. The ends were cut back, 0 bases at V and 0 bases at J, with 9 bases in the middle. From germline, CDR1 is GTSNPN and CDR2 SVGIG (reference sequence). The CDR3 spans 15 residues.